This T cell receptor (beta chain) was found in a study of cytomegalovirus exposure and HLA in healthy donors. Study-level results: TCR beta chains numbering 164 were designated cytomegalovirus-associated. A few of the chains that were CMV-associated were confirmed in vitro to be specific for CMV antigens.

This clone was counted ten times or more. No antigen is known for it. CDR1 LNHDA and CDR2 SQIVND come from the germline V gene (reference sequence). The CDR3 is 14 residues long. The V segment lost 9 bases and the J segment 3 bases; nucleotides outside the gene matches: 11. The PCR had 60 Vbeta and 13 Jbeta primers. The repertoire was sequenced with immunoSEQ multiplex PCR; TCRdb's copy has only in-frame clones and lacks some. Of roughly 73,000 clones in the sample, 60% to 85% were seen once. The chain carries TRBV19 and TRBJ2-7; TRBD1 matches at 7 bases. This receptor was identified in a man in his 70s in good health and CMV-seronegative. The specimen was PBMCs. CDR3 sequence (DNA): TGTGCCAGGGGGGCCGGTAGGACAGGCTACGAGCAGTACTTC. It yields the protein CARGAGRTGYEQYF.